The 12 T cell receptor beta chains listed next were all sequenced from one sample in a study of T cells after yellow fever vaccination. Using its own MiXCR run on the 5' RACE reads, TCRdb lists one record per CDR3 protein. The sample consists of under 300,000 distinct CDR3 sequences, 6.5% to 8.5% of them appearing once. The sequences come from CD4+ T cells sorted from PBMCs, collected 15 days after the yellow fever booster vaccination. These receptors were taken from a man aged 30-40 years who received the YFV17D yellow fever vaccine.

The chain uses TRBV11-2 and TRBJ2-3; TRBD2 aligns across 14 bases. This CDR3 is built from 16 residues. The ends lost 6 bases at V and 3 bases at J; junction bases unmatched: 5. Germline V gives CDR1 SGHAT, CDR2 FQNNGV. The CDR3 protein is CASRERLAGGTDTQYF. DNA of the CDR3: TGTGCCAGCAGGGAGAGACTAGCGGGAGGGACAGATACGCAGTATTTT.

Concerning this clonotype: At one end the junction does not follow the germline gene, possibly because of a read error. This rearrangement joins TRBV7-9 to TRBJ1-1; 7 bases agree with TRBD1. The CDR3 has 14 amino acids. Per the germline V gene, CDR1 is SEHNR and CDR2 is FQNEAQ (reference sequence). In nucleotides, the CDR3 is TGTGCCAGTGGAGGGACAGACGTGAACGCTGAAGCTTTCTTT. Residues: CASGGTDVNAEAFF.

CDR3 bases: TGCGCCAGCAGCCAAGATCTCCTGAACACCGGGGAGCTGTTTTTT. It is translated as CASSQDLLNTGELFF. The V and J genes are TRBV4-3 and TRBJ2-2; D uncertain. The CDR3 length is 15 residues. Germline lookup yields CDR1 LGHNA and CDR2 YSLEER. Trimming stripped 0 bases from V and 1 base from J, with 6 bases between.

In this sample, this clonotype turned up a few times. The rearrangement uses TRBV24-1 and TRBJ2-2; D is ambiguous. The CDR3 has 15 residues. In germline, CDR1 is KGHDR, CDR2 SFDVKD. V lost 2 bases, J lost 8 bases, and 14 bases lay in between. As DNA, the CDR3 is TGTGCCACCAGTGATTCTACAGTGCTAGAAGGGGAGCTGTTTTTT. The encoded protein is CATSDSTVLEGELFF.

The CDR3 region is CASSPRSSWGEQFF. CDR3 coding DNA: TGTGCCAGCTCACCACGGAGTTCGTGGGGTGAGCAGTTCTTC. The chain links TRBV18 to TRBJ2-1; D gene ambiguous. The CDR3 totals 14 residues. The germline V and J ends were trimmed by 1 base and 9 bases, with 13 bases remaining between them. In germline, CDR1 is KGHSH, CDR2 LQKENI.

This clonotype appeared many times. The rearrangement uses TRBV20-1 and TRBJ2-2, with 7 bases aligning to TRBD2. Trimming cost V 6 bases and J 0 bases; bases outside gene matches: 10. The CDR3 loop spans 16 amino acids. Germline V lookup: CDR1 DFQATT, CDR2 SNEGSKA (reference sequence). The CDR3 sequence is CSALGAGAANTGELFF. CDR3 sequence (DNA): TGCAGTGCCTTAGGGGCGGGAGCGGCGAACACCGGGGAGCTGTTTTTT.

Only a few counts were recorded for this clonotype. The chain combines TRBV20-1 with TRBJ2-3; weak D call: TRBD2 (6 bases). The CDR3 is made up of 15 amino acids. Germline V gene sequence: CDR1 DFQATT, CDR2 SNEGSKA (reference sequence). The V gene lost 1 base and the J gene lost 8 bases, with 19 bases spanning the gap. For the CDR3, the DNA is TGCAGTGCTAGAGGTTTCGCGGAGGGGTCGGGTACGCAGTATTTT. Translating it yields CSARGFAEGSGTQYF.

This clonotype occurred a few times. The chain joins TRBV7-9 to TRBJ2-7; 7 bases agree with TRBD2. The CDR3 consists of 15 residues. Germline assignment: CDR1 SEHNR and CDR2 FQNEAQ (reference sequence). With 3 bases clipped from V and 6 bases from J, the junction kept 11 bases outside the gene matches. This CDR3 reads CASSFNGRLGSEQYF. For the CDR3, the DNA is TGTGCCAGCAGCTTCAACGGGAGGCTGGGCAGCGAGCAGTACTTC.

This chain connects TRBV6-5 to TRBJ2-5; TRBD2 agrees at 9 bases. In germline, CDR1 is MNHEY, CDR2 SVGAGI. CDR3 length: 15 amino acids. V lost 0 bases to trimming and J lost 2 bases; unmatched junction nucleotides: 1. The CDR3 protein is CASSYSSGGQETQYF. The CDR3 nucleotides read TGTGCCAGCAGTTACTCGAGCGGGGGGCAAGAGACCCAGTACTTC.

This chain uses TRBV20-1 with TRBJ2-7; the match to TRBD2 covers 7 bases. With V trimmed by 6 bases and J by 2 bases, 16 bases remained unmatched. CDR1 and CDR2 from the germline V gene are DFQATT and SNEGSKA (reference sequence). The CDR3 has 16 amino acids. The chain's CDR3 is CSADSLLEGGAYEQYF. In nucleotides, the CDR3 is TGCAGTGCCGACTCACTGCTAGAGGGAGGGGCCTACGAGCAGTACTTC.

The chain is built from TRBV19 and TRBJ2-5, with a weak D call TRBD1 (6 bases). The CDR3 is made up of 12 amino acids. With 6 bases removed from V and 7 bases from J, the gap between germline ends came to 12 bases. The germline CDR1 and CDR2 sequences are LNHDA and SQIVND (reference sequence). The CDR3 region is CASRGALGTQYF. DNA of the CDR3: TGTGCCAGTAGGGGGGCATTAGGGACCCAGTACTTC.

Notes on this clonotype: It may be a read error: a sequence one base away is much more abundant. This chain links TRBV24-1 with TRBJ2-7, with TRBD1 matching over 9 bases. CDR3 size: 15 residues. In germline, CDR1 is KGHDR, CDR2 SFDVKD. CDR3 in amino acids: CVTSDYRDRVGEQYF. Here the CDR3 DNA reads TGTGTCACCAGTGATTACAGGGACAGGGTGGGAGAGCAGTACTTC.